The rows below give T cell receptor beta chains drawn from one sample of a study of blood T cell repertoires in COVID-19. TCRdb's table, derived via immunoSEQ multiplex PCR, lists solely in-frame clones and lacks some. The sample includes 250,000 to 350,000 clones, just over 85% seen only once; the top ten take around 3%. Specimen: peripheral blood. Receptor source: a woman aged 25 to 45 with active or convalescent COVID-19. The CDR3 runs from the conserved cysteine through the conserved F or W. The order of the fields is D gene, J gene, V gene, CDR3 protein. The D gene is left open where the match is weak.

>TRBD2|TRBJ2-1|TRBV7-9
CASSSPPGLDHNEQFF
>NA|TRBJ1-3|TRBV18
CASSPPSVVNTIYF
>NA|TRBJ1-5|TRBV15
CATSPGGVIQPQHF
>NA|TRBJ1-4|TRBV19
CASSIPGTNEKLFF
>TRBD2|TRBJ2-1|TRBV3-1/TRBV3-2
CASSQLPDGREGNEQFF
>TRBD1|TRBJ1-4|TRBV5-1
CASSVADRGTKKLFF
>NA|TRBJ2-7|TRBV27
CASSSSRTPRLYEQYF
>TRBD1|TRBJ2-5|TRBV19
CASSTQGAGTQYF
>TRBD1|TRBJ1-1|TRBV28
CASSFGQGATEAFF
>TRBD2|TRBJ2-1|TRBV25-1
CASSDSGGRYNEQFF
>NA|TRBJ1-1|TRBV6-5
CASSLGSGPEAFF
>NA|TRBJ1-4|TRBV19
CASSIAATLATNEKLFF
>TRBD1|TRBJ1-5|TRBV19
CASQQGAFNQPQHF
>NA|TRBJ1-1|TRBV12-3/TRBV12-4
CASRDWPTEAFF
>NA|TRBJ1-3|TRBV7-2
CASSLGSFSGNTIYF
>NA|TRBJ1-3|TRBV23-1
CASSQSQGGDGNTIYF
>TRBD2|TRBJ2-7|TRBV7-2
CASSLASGGVHYEQYF
>TRBD2|TRBJ2-5|TRBV5-4
CASSGKSGNAETQYF
>TRBD2|TRBJ2-3|TRBV5-1
CASSLEASGGTDTQYF
>TRBD2|TRBJ2-3|TRBV10-3
CAIILPGTSGPPNTDTQYF
>NA|TRBJ1-6|TRBV10-2
CASSETGTNSPLHF
>TRBD1|TRBJ1-5|TRBV5-1
CASSSTGERNQPQHF
>NA|TRBJ2-3|TRBV5-1
CASSLLVAPTITDTQYF